The 12 T cell receptor beta chains below were found in one sample sequenced in a study of vaccination effects on CD4 cells after COVID-19. Antigen-specific CD4+ T cells expanded by the ViraFEST assay with viral peptide pools were then sequenced. Cells that had been cultured for 10 days were the source of isolated CD4+ T cells. According to PCR results, the person was infected with SARS-CoV-2 between March and December 2020. Participants were vaccinated with two doses of either the BNT162b2 or mRNA-1273 vaccine. Some clones are missing from TCRdb's copy, which holds only in-frame ones; the method was immunoSEQ multiplex PCR. The top ten hold 15% to 20% of the sample, which has about 18,000 clones, over 65% seen once. For these TCRs, the target antigens are not known. The sample in question was CD4+ T cells from PBMCs cultured with SARS-CoV-2 spike peptides, obtained after COVID-19 vaccination. These receptors came from a human donor who had a prior SARS-CoV-2 infection.

The chain has TRBV15 and TRBJ1-2; no clear D gene. The germline V and J ends were trimmed by 1 base and 5 bases, with 11 bases remaining between them. Germline V gene data show CDR1 as LNHNV and CDR2 as YYDKDF (reference sequence). This CDR3 is built from 14 residues. CDR3 amino acids: CATSRAGFPYGYTF. The CDR3, as DNA: TGTGCCACCAGCAGAGCGGGATTTCCGTATGGCTACACCTTC.

The chain combines TRBV2 with TRBJ2-2; tentatively, D is TRBD1 (5 bases). Between the trimmed V and J ends, which lost 8 bases and 4 bases, there was a span of 5 bases. This CDR3 has 11 amino acids. CDR1 SNHLY and CDR2 FYNNEI come from the germline V gene. The CDR3 sequence is CASQGTGELFF. In DNA, the CDR3 is TGTGCCAGCCAGGGCACCGGGGAGCTGTTTTTT.

There are a few counts of this clone. The V and J genes are TRBV19 and TRBJ2-7; D may match TRBD1 or TRBD2 (6 bases each). V lost 4 bases and J 5 bases, leaving 21 bases between the germline ends. Germline CDR1 reads LNHDA; CDR2 reads SQIVND (reference sequence). The CDR3 runs 16 residues. The CDR3 is CASSTLLRGRFHEQYF. The CDR3 bases are TGTGCCAGTAGTACACTCCTCCGGGGGCGCTTCCACGAGCAGTACTTC.

The chain joins TRBV6-5 to TRBJ1-2, with 10 bases lining up with TRBD1. The germline gives CDR1 MNHEY, CDR2 SVGAGI. The trim removed 5 bases at V and 7 bases at J, leaving 10 bases unmatched. CDR3 length: 15 residues. CDR3: CASSTHGTGDSGYTF. CDR3 in DNA: TGTGCCAGCAGTACCCACGGGACAGGGGATTCTGGCTACACCTTC.

The chain joins TRBV5-1 to TRBJ2-3; D could derive from TRBD1 or TRBD2 (5 bases each). Deletions cut 4 bases from V and 9 bases from J, with 12 bases between. The CDR3 extends over 12 amino acids. The germline V gene encodes CDR1 SGHRS and CDR2 YFSETQ. CDR3 coding DNA: TGCGCCAGCAGCGACACGTGGGGGACGCAGTATTTT. Residues: CASSDTWGTQYF.

CDR3 sequence (DNA): TGTGCCAGCAGCTTAGGCCGGGACTGGAGTACGTTCCAGTACTTC. Protein sequence: CASSLGRDWSTFQYF. The chain uses TRBV11-3 and TRBJ2-5; the D gene is possibly TRBD2 (6 bases). Germline V CDR1 and CDR2: SGHNT, YENEEA. CDR3 size: 15 residues. The germline V and J ends were trimmed by 1 base and 10 bases, with 19 bases remaining between them.

The chain combines TRBV2 with TRBJ1-5; D might be TRBD1 (5 bases). The CDR3 totals 13 residues. V gave up 0 bases and J gave up 6 bases, with 6 bases separating them. Germline V gene sequence: CDR1 SNHLY, CDR2 FYNNEI. This CDR3 is CASSEAGAQPQHF. CDR3 DNA: TGTGCCAGCAGTGAAGCCGGGGCTCAGCCCCAGCATTTT.

This clone is a singleton in its sample. J is TRBJ1-1 and V is TRBV9; D perhaps matches TRBD1 (5 bases). Between the trimmed V and J ends, which lost 0 bases and 6 bases, there was a span of 9 bases. The V gene's germline CDR1 is SGDLS and CDR2 YYNGEE. The CDR3 loop spans 13 amino acids. This chain's CDR3 is CASSVAGGAEAFF. The CDR3, as DNA: TGTGCCAGCAGCGTAGCGGGGGGGGCTGAAGCTTTCTTT. Full variable domain (outside the CDR3, taken from reference TRBV9 and TRBJ1-1): DSGVTQTPKHLITATGQRVTLRCSPRSGDLSVYWYQQSLDQGLQFLIQYYNGEERAKGNILERFSAQQFPDLHSELNLSSLELGDSALYFCASSVAGGAEAFFGQGTRLTVV.

The V call is TRBV19, the J call TRBJ2-7; 10 bases agree with TRBD1. V gave up 7 bases and J gave up 4 bases; unmatched junction bases: 7. The CDR3 covers 14 residues. CDR1 LNHDA and CDR2 SQIVND come from the germline V gene (reference sequence). The CDR3 nucleotides are TGTGCCAGTATCCCGACAGGGGGCGCTTACGAGCAGTACTTC. This encodes CASIPTGGAYEQYF.

The chain carries TRBV9 and TRBJ2-3; no firm D call. In germline, CDR1 is SGDLS, CDR2 YYNGEE. V lost 4 bases and J 5 bases, leaving 11 bases between the germline ends. CDR3 length: 13 residues. Here the CDR3 reads CASSPYSRDTQYF. CDR3 in DNA: TGTGCCAGCAGCCCCTATTCCCGAGATACGCAGTATTTT.

In this sample, this clone turned up a few times. The gene calls are TRBV5-1 and TRBJ2-1; 7 positions match TRBD1. CDR1 and CDR2 (germline): SGHRS, YFSETQ. The CDR3 spans 17 residues. J lost 0 bases, V lost 2 bases, and 8 bases had no gene match. The CDR3 here is CASSFEYRGSSYNEQFF. Written as DNA, the CDR3 is TGCGCCAGCAGCTTTGAATACAGGGGAAGCTCCTACAATGAGCAGTTCTTC.

This clone was seen just once. The J gene is TRBJ1-2, the V gene TRBV20-1; D unresolved. CDR3 length: 13 amino acids. CDR1 is DFQATT and CDR2 is SNEGSKA in the germline V gene (reference sequence). Trimming removed 3 bases from V and 2 bases from J, with 10 bases in between. In DNA, the CDR3 is TGCAGTGCTAGTATAGGTTTCAACTATGGCTACACCTTC. Translating gives CSASIGFNYGYTF.